This entry describes one T cell receptor (beta chain). This record belongs to a study of tumor T cells in aggressive B-cell lymphoma. TCRdb keeps only in-frame clones here, not all; method: immunoSEQ multiplex PCR. Among 3,500 to 5,000 clones, about 85% were seen once, and the ten largest hold around 4.7%. The receptor was isolated from an adult with diffuse large B cell lymphoma. The specimen was tumor tissue.

Here the CDR3 reads CASSIGPDYGYTF. The CDR3 nucleotides are TGTGCCAGTAGTATAGGGCCCGACTATGGCTACACCTTC. The rearrangement links TRBV19 to TRBJ1-2; D is unresolved. This CDR3 is built from 13 residues. The ends were cut back, 1 base at V and 3 bases at J, with 6 bases in the middle. The germline gives CDR1 LNHDA, CDR2 SQIVND (reference sequence). The entire variable domain, with the rest obtained from reference TRBV19 and TRBJ1-2, is as follows: DGGITQSPKYLFRKEGQNVTLSCEQNLNHDAMYWYRQDPGQGLRLIYYSQIVNDFQKGDIAEGYSVSREKKESFPLTVTSAQKNPTAFYLCASSIGPDYGYTFGSGTRLTVV.